The sequence of this T cell receptor beta chain was determined in a study of blood T cell repertoires in COVID-19. Overall study: Samples taken during acute and convalescent COVID-19 were collected in the United States, Italy and Spain. The cDNA or gDNA used as material had been derived from T cells, B-cell-depleted T cells, or PBMCs.

V was cut by 0 bases and J by 12 bases, with 15 bases left in between. This CDR3 has 13 amino acids. Germline CDR1 GTSNPN, CDR2 SVGIG (reference sequence). This clone appeared once. The authors' processing: Quantification of nucleated cells was approximated via reference gene primer amplification. Assay: immunoSEQ multiplex PCR; the TCRdb copy retains only in-frame clones and omits some. V and J calls and clone size follow that table, whereas D and trimming were derived from the DNA. The repertoire holds 250,000 to 350,000 clones, with over 75% as singletons. The source of this sequence is a woman between 50 and 59 years old who had recovered from COVID-19. Sequencing was done on a sample of peripheral blood. The chain recombines TRBV30 with TRBJ2-1, with D possibly matching TRBD1 (5 bases). The CDR3 DNA reads TGTGCCTGGAGTGTACAGACAGACTGGGGGCAGTTCTTC. It codes for CAWSVQTDWGQFF. The whole variable domain, filled in from reference TRBV30 and TRBJ2-1, reads SQTIHQWPATLVQPVGSPLSLECTVEGTSNPNLYWYRQAAGRGLQLLFYSVGIGQISSEVPQNLSASRPQDRQFILSSKKLLLSDSGFYLCAWSVQTDWGQFFGPGTRLTVL.